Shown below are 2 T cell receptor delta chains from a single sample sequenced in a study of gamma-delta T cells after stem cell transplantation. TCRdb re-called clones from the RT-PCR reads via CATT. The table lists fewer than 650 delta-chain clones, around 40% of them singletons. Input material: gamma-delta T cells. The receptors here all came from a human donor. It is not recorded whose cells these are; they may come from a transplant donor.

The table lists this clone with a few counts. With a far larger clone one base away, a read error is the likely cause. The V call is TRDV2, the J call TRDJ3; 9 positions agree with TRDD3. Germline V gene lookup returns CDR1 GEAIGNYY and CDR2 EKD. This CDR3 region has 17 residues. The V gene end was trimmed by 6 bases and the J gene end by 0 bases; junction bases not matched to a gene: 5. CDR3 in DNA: TGTGCCTGTCCACTGGGGGAAAGCTCCTGGGACACCCGACAGATGTTTTTC. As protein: CACPLGESSWDTRQMFF.

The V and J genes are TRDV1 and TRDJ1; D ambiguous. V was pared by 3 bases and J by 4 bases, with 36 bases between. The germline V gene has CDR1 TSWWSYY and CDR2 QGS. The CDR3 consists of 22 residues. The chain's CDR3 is CALGDLRLVWFDTPDYIDKLIF. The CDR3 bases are TGTGCTCTTGGGGACTTACGGCTGGTCTGGTTTGACACTCCCGACTACATCGATAAACTCATCTTT.